The 9 T cell receptor beta chains below were found in one sample sequenced in a study of cytomegalovirus exposure and HLA in healthy donors. PCR was performed using 60 Vbeta and 13 Jbeta primers. Sequenced by immunoSEQ multiplex PCR; TCRdb stores in-frame clones only, minus some. The data show 140,000 to 150,000 clones, under 70% seen once. The source material was PBMCs. These receptors were taken from a woman aged 55-70 years in good health and CMV-seronegative.

The rearrangement joins TRBV5-1 to TRBJ2-1; possibly TRBD1 for D (6 bases). This CDR3 comprises 15 residues. CDR1 and CDR2 from the germline V gene are SGHRS and YFSETQ. Trimming cost V 1 base and J 2 bases, with 10 bases left between them. CDR3 in amino acids: CASSLTGNPYNEQFF. Written as DNA, the CDR3 is TGCGCCAGCAGCTTGACAGGGAACCCCTACAATGAGCAGTTCTTC.

V is TRBV11-2 and J is TRBJ1-1, with 8 bases that match TRBD1. The CDR3 extends over 15 amino acids. After removal of 0 bases from V and 3 bases from J, the junction contained 3 bases not matched to a gene. CDR1 SGHAT and CDR2 FQNNGV come from the germline V gene. The CDR3 sequence: CASSLDPGQDTEAFF. Here the CDR3 DNA reads TGTGCCAGCAGCTTAGATCCGGGACAGGACACTGAAGCTTTCTTT.

This chain links TRBV11-3 with TRBJ2-3; the D gene is possibly TRBD1 (6 bases). The length of the CDR3 is 14 residues. V gave up 4 bases and J gave up 4 bases, with 12 bases separating them. Per the germline V gene, CDR1 is SGHNT and CDR2 is YENEEA. This CDR3 is CASSSGDIPDTQYF. The DNA of the CDR3 is TGTGCCAGCAGCTCCGGGGACATCCCAGATACGCAGTATTTT.

Comment on this clone: Other DNA sequences in this specimen translate into the identical CDR3. The CDR3 here is CASSLRRGVTEAFF. In nucleotides, the CDR3 is TGTGCCAGCAGCTTGCGCAGGGGAGTAACTGAAGCTTTCTTT. The V gene is TRBV5-6, the J gene TRBJ1-1, with a possible D match to TRBD1 (6 bases). CDR3 length: 14 residues. Trimming left V 1 base short and J 5 bases short, with 12 bases between. CDR1 is SGHDT and CDR2 is YYEEEE in the germline V gene.

This clone has only a few counts. This sequence joins TRBV21-1 and TRBJ2-3; TRBD2 is the table's D call, not checked against the DNA. TRBV21-1 is a listed pseudogene. This CDR3 is 12 amino acids long. For the CDR3, the DNA is TGTGCCAGCAGCAGGGAGGGAGATACGCAGTATTTT. It specifies CASSREGDTQYF.

By share, this clone ranks as medium-sized (0.01 to 0.1%). J is TRBJ2-2 and V is TRBV6-5, with a tentative D call TRBD2 (6 bases). Germline V gene sequence: CDR1 MNHEY, CDR2 SVGAGI. Trimming left V 10 bases short and J 4 bases short, with 10 bases between. The CDR3 consists of 12 residues. Here the CDR3 reads CATHGGTGELFF. DNA for the CDR3: TGTGCCACGCACGGGGGCACCGGGGAGCTGTTTTTT.

The chain uses TRBV15 and TRBJ1-6; TRBD1 aligns across 9 bases. The CDR3 is 15 amino acids. The trim removed 3 bases at V and 9 bases at J, leaving 6 bases unmatched. CDR1 and CDR2 from the germline V gene are LNHNV and YYDKDF (reference sequence). This CDR3 is CATSRSDRGSSPLHF. The CDR3 nucleotides read TGTGCCACCAGCAGGAGTGACAGGGGGAGTTCACCCCTCCACTTT.

CDR3 amino acids: CASSYSGQGFFYGYTF. The CDR3 nucleotides read TGTGCCAGCAGTTACTCAGGACAGGGGTTTTTCTATGGCTACACCTTC. The chain couples TRBV6-5 to TRBJ1-2; 9 bases agree with TRBD1. CDR3 size: 16 residues. Germline trimming cut 0 bases from V and 4 bases from J; bases unmatched to any gene: 6. The germline V gene has CDR1 MNHEY and CDR2 SVGAGI.

The rearrangement uses TRBV9 and TRBJ2-2; TRBD2 matches 13 bases. The CDR3 sequence is 18 residues long. From germline, CDR1 is SGDLS and CDR2 YYNGEE. V lost 3 bases, J lost 3 bases, and 8 bases stayed unmatched. The CDR3 reads CASSERTSGSIDTGELFF. CDR3 DNA: TGTGCCAGCAGCGAGAGGACTAGCGGGAGCATAGACACCGGGGAGCTGTTTTTT.